This TCR beta chain is from a study of control samples from healthy donors and cancer patients (TCRdb year 2020). This clone was seen once. Its antigen target is currently unknown. Qualities for individual bases were not recorded, and no much larger clone is one base off. Looking up the germline V gene (reference sequence) yields CDR1 SGHNT and CDR2 YYREEE. V sheds 7 bases and J sheds 0 bases, leaving 17 bases between their ends. The CDR3 holds 17 amino acids from the cysteine to the phenylalanine. Only the CDR3 DNA is retained, 51 bases long and in frame from the first base. Receptors were amplified or captured by the immunoSEQ multiplex PCR assay. Drawn from immuneACCESS, this table holds only the in-frame rearrangements with V and J called that TCRdb kept. Clones are partly lost; checked studies trace under half to an unresolved V gene and leave the rest unexplained. For this sample there are 80,000 to 100,000 clones; around 90% appear just once. 12% to 15% of the sample is in the top ten clones.

Sequencing was carried out using blood. Recombination linked TRBV5-4 to TRBJ2-6; the D gene is possibly TRBD2, with 6 bases matching. The clonotype originates from a man between 25 and 39 years old in good health. For the CDR3, the sequence is CASFEGGRISGANVLTF. The DNA sequence is given as TGTGCCAGCTTCGAGGGAGGACGGATCTCTGGGGCCAACGTCCTGACTTTC.